This TCR beta chain was sequenced in a study of blood T cell repertoires in COVID-19. Looking at the study overall: Donors in the United States, Italy and Spain gave samples during acute or convalescent COVID-19. T cells, B-cell-depleted T cells, or PBMCs provided the cDNA or gDNA that served as material.

This CDR3 comprises 15 residues. CDR1 is SNHLY, CDR2 FYNNEI, per germline. The germline V and J ends were trimmed by 0 bases and 0 bases, with 7 bases remaining between them. This table comes from immunoSEQ multiplex PCR, and its TCRdb copy is limited to in-frame clones, with some not included. The data contain 300,000 to 400,000 clones, 70% to 90% of them singletons. Adults between about 18 and 95 years of age took part from about two dozen US areas. This rearrangement joins TRBV2 to TRBJ2-3; D uncertain. Sequencing was performed on PBMCs or T cells enriched from blood (not recorded which). This TCR was recovered from a woman aged 40-49 years with acute COVID-19. CDR3 residues: CASSEALSSTDTQYF. DNA of the CDR3: TGTGCCAGCAGTGAAGCGCTATCTAGCACAGATACGCAGTATTTT.